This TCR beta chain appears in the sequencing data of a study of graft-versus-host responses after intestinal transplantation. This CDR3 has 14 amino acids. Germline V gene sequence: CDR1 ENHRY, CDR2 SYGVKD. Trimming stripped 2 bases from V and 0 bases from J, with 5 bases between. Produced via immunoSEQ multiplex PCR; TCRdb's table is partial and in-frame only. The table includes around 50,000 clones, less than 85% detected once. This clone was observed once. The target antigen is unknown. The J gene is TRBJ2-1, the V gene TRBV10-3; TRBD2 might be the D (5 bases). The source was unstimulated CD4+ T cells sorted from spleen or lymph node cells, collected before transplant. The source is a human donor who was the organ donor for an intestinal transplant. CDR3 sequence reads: CAISERDSYNEQFF. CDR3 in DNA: TGTGCCATCAGTGAGCGGGACTCCTACAATGAGCAGTTCTTC.